This is a list of T cell receptor beta chains from one sample in a study of blood T cell repertoires in COVID-19. Assay: immunoSEQ multiplex PCR; the TCRdb copy retains only in-frame clones and omits some. The data contain roughly 140,000 clones, around 88% of them singletons. Sequencing was performed on peripheral blood. The receptor set was obtained from a human donor in a cohort sampled during active COVID-19. The CDR3 runs from the conserved cysteine through the conserved F or W. D genes are given only for firm matches. Only some rows state a clone size, as once, few, many or a class for expanded clones.

DNA: TGTGCCACCAGTGATCCGAGCAGGGTCCCCAATGAGCAGTTCTTC; CDR3: CATSDPSRVPNEQFF; J: TRBJ2-1; size: NA; V: TRBV24-1; D: NA
DNA: TGTGCCAGCAGCTCCCAGGGACTAGGGGAGCAGTTCTTC; CDR3: CASSSQGLGEQFF; J: TRBJ2-1; size: NA; V: TRBV7-9; D: TRBD2
DNA: TGTGCCACCAGCAGAGCTAGCGGTCCGTACCAAGAGACCCAGTACTTC; CDR3: CATSRASGPYQETQYF; J: TRBJ2-5; size: NA; V: TRBV15; D: TRBD2
DNA: TGTGCCAGCAGCCGTGGACAGACCTCTGGAAACACCATATATTTT; CDR3: CASSRGQTSGNTIYF; J: TRBJ1-3; size: NA; V: TRBV6-5; D: NA
DNA: TGTGCCATCAGCGGGACTAGCGGGGCCTCGAGCTCCTACAATGAGCAGTTCTTC; CDR3: CAISGTSGASSSYNEQFF; J: TRBJ2-1; size: NA; V: TRBV10-3; D: TRBD2
DNA: TGTGCCAGCAGCCAAGTCGTGTGGGGCCCCTCCTACGAGCAGTACTTC; CDR3: CASSQVVWGPSYEQYF; J: TRBJ2-7; size: NA; V: TRBV14; D: NA
DNA: TGTGCCAGCAGCCAAGCAGCGCTTTTAGCCAAAAACATTCAGTACTTC; CDR3: CASSQAALLAKNIQYF; J: TRBJ2-4; size: NA; V: TRBV3-1/TRBV3-2; D: NA
DNA: TGTGCCAGCTCACCACCGGGGGGGCCCAATGAGCAGTTCTTC; CDR3: CASSPPGGPNEQFF; J: TRBJ2-1; size: NA; V: TRBV18; D: NA
DNA: TGTGCCAGCAGCTTGCAGATTAGGGGAAAAGGGAATGAGCAGTTCTTC; CDR3: CASSLQIRGKGNEQFF; J: TRBJ2-1; size: NA; V: TRBV5-5; D: NA
DNA: TGTGCCAGCAGCTTTTACTCTGAAGCTTTCTTT; CDR3: CASSFYSEAFF; J: TRBJ1-1; size: NA; V: TRBV5-8; D: NA
DNA: TGTGCCACCAGCAGAGACCTTCGAGAGACCCAGTACTTC; CDR3: CATSRDLRETQYF; J: TRBJ2-5; size: NA; V: TRBV15; D: NA
DNA: TGTGCCAGCAGTGGCGGCGCAGCGAGTTTTAATTCACCCCTCCACTTT; CDR3: CASSGGAASFNSPLHF; J: TRBJ1-6; size: NA; V: TRBV25-1; D: NA
DNA: TGTGCCAGCAGTGACTTCCTCCTGGACGGAGGATCTGGAAACACCATATATTTT; CDR3: CASSDFLLDGGSGNTIYF; J: TRBJ1-3; size: NA; V: TRBV2; D: NA
DNA: TGTGCCAGCAGCTTAAGGGGACCGGGGGCGGGGGGCAATCAGCCCCAGCATTTT; CDR3: CASSLRGPGAGGNQPQHF; J: TRBJ1-5; size: NA; V: TRBV7-2; D: NA
DNA: TGTGCCAGTAGTATAGGGCTTCATGTCACAGATACGCAGTATTTT; CDR3: CASSIGLHVTDTQYF; J: TRBJ2-3; size: once; V: TRBV19; D: NA
DNA: TGTGCCACAAAAAACAGGGGCCGGGGCGTTATTAATGAAAAACTGTTTTTT; CDR3: CATKNRGRGVINEKLFF; J: TRBJ1-4; size: NA; V: TRBV15; D: TRBD1
DNA: TGTGCCAGCAGCGTAGAGGCAGGGACAGGGTACGAGCAGTACTTC; CDR3: CASSVEAGTGYEQYF; J: TRBJ2-7; size: NA; V: TRBV9; D: TRBD1
DNA: TGTGCCAGCGACAGGACAGGGGGCCCGTTTGATGAAAAACTGTTTTTT; CDR3: CASDRTGGPFDEKLFF; J: TRBJ1-4; size: NA; V: TRBV2; D: TRBD1
DNA: TGTGCCAGCAGTTCGGGTGTTGATGGCTACACCTTC; CDR3: CASSSGVDGYTF; J: TRBJ1-2; size: once; V: TRBV12-3/TRBV12-4; D: NA
DNA: TGTGCCAGTAGTATGAGGTGGGACACCAATCAGCCCCAGCATTTT; CDR3: CASSMRWDTNQPQHF; J: TRBJ1-5; size: once; V: TRBV19; D: NA
DNA: TGTGCCAGTAGTATTCTTTATTCTGGTGGCAGGGCTCCCTACGAGCAGTACTTC; CDR3: CASSILYSGGRAPYEQYF; J: TRBJ2-7; size: NA; V: TRBV19; D: NA
DNA: TGTGCCAGCAGCAGGTCCGGGGACGAGCAGTACTTC; CDR3: CASSRSGDEQYF; J: TRBJ2-7; size: NA; V: TRBV5-5; D: NA
DNA: TGCGCCAGCAGCCAAGAACGACTATCCAATGAGCAGTTCTTC; CDR3: CASSQERLSNEQFF; J: TRBJ2-1; size: NA; V: TRBV4-3; D: NA
DNA: TGTGCCAGCAGCTGGGGGGGGACGAACACTGAAGCTTTCTTT; CDR3: CASSWGGTNTEAFF; J: TRBJ1-1; size: NA; V: TRBV27; D: NA
DNA: TGTGCCAGCAGCTTGGGGAGGGCAAGTTCACCCCTCCACTTT; CDR3: CASSLGRASSPLHF; J: TRBJ1-6; size: NA; V: TRBV5-5; D: NA
DNA: TGTGCCAGCAGCCCCCCTCGGGGCGAGCAGTACTTC; CDR3: CASSPPRGEQYF; J: TRBJ2-7; size: NA; V: TRBV2; D: NA
DNA: TGTGCCAGCTCACCTCAACAGGGGTGGAGCTCCTACGAGCAGTACTTC; CDR3: CASSPQQGWSSYEQYF; J: TRBJ2-7; size: NA; V: TRBV18; D: TRBD1
DNA: TGTGCCAGCAGCTTAGGAATCCCCGGGACAGGCTCCTACGAGCAGTACTTC; CDR3: CASSLGIPGTGSYEQYF; J: TRBJ2-7; size: NA; V: TRBV7-3; D: TRBD1
DNA: TGTGCCAGCAGTCAAAGGACAGGGGGCTATGGCTACACCTTC; CDR3: CASSQRTGGYGYTF; J: TRBJ1-2; size: NA; V: TRBV6-5; D: TRBD1
DNA: TGTGCCAGCAGCCACCACACGATGGGCCCATATGAAGCTTTCTTT; CDR3: CASSHHTMGPYEAFF; J: TRBJ1-1; size: NA; V: TRBV3-1/TRBV3-2; D: NA
DNA: TGTGCCAGCAGCCAAGAGGTTGGGGGCCTCGAGGGGACCCAGTACTTC; CDR3: CASSQEVGGLEGTQYF; J: TRBJ2-5; size: once; V: TRBV3-1/TRBV3-2; D: NA
DNA: TGTGCCAGCAGCTTCCTTCCCGGGACAGCACCTGAAAAACTGTTTTTT; CDR3: CASSFLPGTAPEKLFF; J: TRBJ1-4; size: NA; V: TRBV13; D: TRBD1
DNA: TGTGCCAGCAAGGGGGGGTACCAAGAGACCCAGTACTTC; CDR3: CASKGGYQETQYF; J: TRBJ2-5; size: NA; V: TRBV12-3/TRBV12-4; D: NA
DNA: TGTGCCAGCAGGAGCGGGGGCTCCTACAATGAGCAGTTCTTC; CDR3: CASRSGGSYNEQFF; J: TRBJ2-1; size: NA; V: TRBV5-6; D: TRBD2
DNA: TGTGCCATCAGAGGGACAGGGGTCACCGGGGAGCTGTTTTTT; CDR3: CAIRGTGVTGELFF; J: TRBJ2-2; size: NA; V: TRBV10-3; D: TRBD1
DNA: TGTGCCAGCAGCTTCCGGACAGAGGGCGGCGAGCAGTACTTC; CDR3: CASSFRTEGGEQYF; J: TRBJ2-7; size: once; V: TRBV11-2; D: NA
DNA: TGTGCCTGGAATCCGGGACAGGGCAATCAGCCCCAGCATTTT; CDR3: CAWNPGQGNQPQHF; J: TRBJ1-5; size: NA; V: TRBV30; D: TRBD1
DNA: TGTGCCAGCAGCCCCGGGACAGGGTGGAGGAATGAGCAGTTCTTC; CDR3: CASSPGTGWRNEQFF; J: TRBJ2-1; size: NA; V: TRBV7-3; D: TRBD1
DNA: TGTGCCAGCAGTTACTCGAAAAACGGGAACACTGAAGCTTTCTTT; CDR3: CASSYSKNGNTEAFF; J: TRBJ1-1; size: NA; V: TRBV6-5; D: NA
DNA: TGTGCCAGCAGTTTGGGAGGGAATTCACCCCTCCACTTT; CDR3: CASSLGGNSPLHF; J: TRBJ1-6; size: NA; V: TRBV27; D: NA
DNA: TGTGCCACCAGCAGGGTCGGACAGGCCACAGATACGCAGTATTTT; CDR3: CATSRVGQATDTQYF; J: TRBJ2-3; size: NA; V: TRBV15; D: TRBD1
DNA: TGCGCCAGCAGCCAAGGGCGGGGTGGGGAGGAGACCCAGTACTTC; CDR3: CASSQGRGGEETQYF; J: TRBJ2-5; size: NA; V: TRBV4-1; D: NA
DNA: TGTGCCAGCACCAACGGGTTCCAGCGCGGCTACACCTTC; CDR3: CASTNGFQRGYTF; J: TRBJ1-2; size: once; V: TRBV12-3/TRBV12-4; D: NA
DNA: TGTGCCAGCAGCCAAGATGGTACTAGGACCGGGAGCACTGAAGCTTTCTTT; CDR3: CASSQDGTRTGSTEAFF; J: TRBJ1-1; size: NA; V: TRBV3-1/TRBV3-2; D: NA
DNA: TGTGCCAGCTCACCACGGGGGGGGAAGGGCACTGAAGCTTTCTTT; CDR3: CASSPRGGKGTEAFF; J: TRBJ1-1; size: NA; V: TRBV18; D: NA
DNA: TGTGCCAGCAGTTTAGGTGGACAGTTCAGCGGGGGGAAGTCCTACAATGAGCAGTTCTTC; CDR3: CASSLGGQFSGGKSYNEQFF; J: TRBJ2-1; size: NA; V: TRBV28; D: TRBD2
DNA: TGTGCCAGCAGCCCCTTGGGGGGTGATAGCAATCAGCCCCAGCATTTT; CDR3: CASSPLGGDSNQPQHF; J: TRBJ1-5; size: once; V: TRBV5-5; D: NA
DNA: TGTGCCAGCAGCCAAGGGCGGGGAAACTCTGGAAACACCATATATTTT; CDR3: CASSQGRGNSGNTIYF; J: TRBJ1-3; size: NA; V: TRBV4-2; D: NA
DNA: TGTGCCAGCGGGGCCCAACTCGCCGATTCCCTCCACTTT; CDR3: CASGAQLADSLHF; J: TRBJ1-6; size: few; V: TRBV12-3/TRBV12-4; D: NA
DNA: TGTGCCAGCAGCTTAAGGGGGGGGAATTCACCCCTCCACTTT; CDR3: CASSLRGGNSPLHF; J: TRBJ1-6; size: NA; V: TRBV7-9; D: NA